The 9 T cell receptor beta chains given below trace back to one sample, sequenced in a study of blood T cell repertoires in COVID-19. Assay used: immunoSEQ multiplex PCR; TCRdb lists only in-frame clones, some missing. The sample has over 200,000 clones; approximately 90% are singletons. Sequenced input: peripheral blood. The receptor set was obtained from a woman aged 18-35 years who had recovered from COVID-19.

The rearrangement uses TRBV7-3 and TRBJ1-3; D perhaps matches TRBD1 (5 bases). Trimming took 3 bases from V and 2 from J, leaving 11 bases between them. Per the germline V gene, CDR1 is SGHTA and CDR2 is FQGTGA. This CDR3 has 15 amino acids. The CDR3 nucleotides read TGTGCCAGCAGCTTGTCATCGGGGGCTGGAAACACCATATATTTT. This codes for CASSLSSGAGNTIYF.

The V gene is TRBV9, the J gene TRBJ1-1; the match to TRBD1 covers 11 bases. With 0 bases clipped from V and 1 base from J, the junction kept 5 bases outside the gene matches. Germline-derived CDR1 and CDR2 are SGDLS and YYNGEE. The CDR3 sequence is 17 residues long. This chain's CDR3 is CASSVDRDRGRNTEAFF. The CDR3 DNA sequence: TGTGCCAGCAGCGTAGACCGGGACAGGGGGAGGAACACTGAAGCTTTCTTT.

The gene calls are TRBV6-5 and TRBJ2-7; 8 nucleotides match TRBD1. Looked up from germline, CDR1 is MNHEY and CDR2 is SVGAGI. The CDR3 is 16 amino acids. Trimming removed 0 bases from V and 3 bases from J; junction bases left unmatched: 7. CDR3 amino acids: CASSYSTGEIGYEQYF. DNA of the CDR3: TGTGCCAGCAGTTACTCGACAGGGGAAATCGGCTACGAGCAGTACTTC.

The genes are TRBV12-3 or TRBV12-4 and TRBJ2-7; possibly TRBD2 for D (6 bases). This CDR3 contains 13 residues. V was pared by 3 bases and J by 3 bases, with 9 bases between. In DNA form, the CDR3 reads TGTGCCAGCAGTTTCGGGGGAGGCTACGAGCAGTACTTC. Protein sequence: CASSFGGGYEQYF.

The chain links TRBV25-1 to TRBJ2-5; 8 nucleotides align to TRBD2. This CDR3 is 15 amino acids long. From germline, CDR1 is MGHDK and CDR2 SYGVNS. The junction had 9 bases not matched to a gene; V was cut back by 6 bases and J by 3 bases. The CDR3 sequence is CASRGGRSGEETQYF. The CDR3 nucleotides are TGTGCCAGCAGGGGCGGGAGGTCGGGGGAAGAGACCCAGTACTTC.

This chain connects TRBV9 to TRBJ2-3; D gene unclear. CDR3 length equals 16 residues. Trimming took 5 bases from V and 0 from J, leaving 16 bases between them. CDR1 SGDLS and CDR2 YYNGEE come from the germline V gene. The CDR3 sequence: CASSFTPVPSTDTQYF. CDR3 sequence (DNA): TGTGCCAGCAGTTTCACACCAGTCCCTAGCACAGATACGCAGTATTTT. The entire variable domain, with the rest obtained from reference TRBV9 and TRBJ2-3, is as follows: DSGVTQTPKHLITATGQRVTLRCSPRSGDLSVYWYQQSLDQGLQFLIQYYNGEERAKGNILERFSAQQFPDLHSELNLSSLELGDSALYFCASSFTPVPSTDTQYFGPGTRLTVL.

This clone appeared once. The gene calls are TRBV19 and TRBJ2-7; 10 nucleotides align to TRBD2. Germline V gene sequence: CDR1 LNHDA, CDR2 SQIVND (reference sequence). Trimming cost V 3 bases and J 7 bases; bases outside gene matches: 12. The CDR3 loop spans 16 amino acids. For the CDR3, the DNA is TGTGCCAGTAGTATTTCCCTAGCGGGAGACGTAGGGGAGCAGTACTTC. It encodes CASSISLAGDVGEQYF.

The CDR3: CASSYGSGRGELFF. CDR3 nucleotide sequence: TGTGCCAGCAGTTACGGTAGCGGGAGAGGGGAGCTGTTTTTT. The V gene is TRBV6-5, the J gene TRBJ2-2, with 9 bases matching TRBD2. Looked up from germline, CDR1 is MNHEY and CDR2 is SVGAGI. This CDR3 spans 14 amino acids. The junction had 3 bases not matched to a gene; V was cut back by 2 bases and J by 8 bases.

A few counts support this clone. The rearrangement links TRBV18 to TRBJ2-2, with 9 bases matching TRBD1. The J segment lost 4 bases and the V segment lost 3 bases, leaving 3 bases of the junction unmatched. From germline, CDR1 is KGHSH and CDR2 LQKENI. This CDR3 has 15 residues. CDR3 protein: CASSPGTGSTGELFF. CDR3 nucleotide sequence: TGTGCCAGCTCACCGGGGACAGGGAGCACCGGGGAGCTGTTTTTT.